This T cell receptor (beta chain) appears in the sequencing data of a study of T-cell reconstitution after alpha-beta-depleted transplantation in children. Points from the study as a whole: Alpha-beta T cells present about two months after transplant were reported to originate from several hundred expanded graft clones. In some patients, recipient T cells and intrathymic progenitors surviving conditioning explained high day-60 diversity. T-cell numbers and diversity, one year after transplant, stemmed largely from T cells that were newly produced.

Preparation of the TCRbeta library used unique molecular identifiers. MiXCR, applied by TCRdb to the PCR reads, yields one record per CDR3 protein. The sample holds some 300,000 distinct CDR3 sequences; approximately 7.3% are singletons and the top ten take around 10%. This clonotype appeared many times. The target antigen is unknown. The germline CDR1 and CDR2 sequences are SNHLY and FYNNEI. V was pared by 0 bases and J by 2 bases, with 10 bases between. This CDR3 comprises 15 residues. The sample here was peripheral blood, taken 360 days after TCRalphabeta/CD19-depleted stem cell transplant. The chain has TRBV2 and TRBJ1-2; the D is unclear. The sequence was obtained from a female patient aged 2-10 years who had a stem cell transplant for Fanconi anemia, so the T cells may come from the graft donor. Here the CDR3 DNA reads TGTGCCAGCAGTGAAGCGCTTCGAGGAAACTATGGCTACACCTTC. Its translation: CASSEALRGNYGYTF.